Following are 25 T cell receptor beta chains from one sample sequenced in a study of T-cell reconstitution after alpha-beta-depleted transplantation in children (dated by TCRdb to about 2016). Library construction relied on PCR. Sequenced using an Illumina HiSeq 2500. To normalize quantification of the TCRbeta repertoire, the TCR libraries were built with molecular barcoding that relied on unique molecular identifiers. TCRdb passed the public sequencing reads through fastp at Q25 and MiXCR, retaining productive beta sequences. A single entry per CDR3 protein holds the most common genes and DNA from its merged rows. The sample table contains about 500,000 distinct CDR3 sequences; only one count was recorded for less than 35% of them. The ten largest clones add up to approximately 2.3% of the sample. The input for sequencing was PBMCs from the stem cell graft donor, taken from the stem cell graft. The origin of the receptors is a human donor who donated a stem cell graft to a child with aplastic anemia.

The CDR3, as DNA: TGTGCCAGCAGCTACGGACAGGGGTGGACTGAAGCTTTCTTT. The encoded protein is CASSYGQGWTEAFF. The chain uses TRBV7-2 and TRBJ1-1; the match to TRBD1 covers 9 bases. This CDR3 region has 14 residues. Germline V gives CDR1 SGHTA, CDR2 FQGNSA. The V and J ends lost 4 bases and 5 bases, in that order; junction bases with no gene match: 5.

This chain links TRBV20-1 with TRBJ2-7; D not resolved. Germline lookup yields CDR1 DFQATT and CDR2 SNEGSKA (reference sequence). V gave up 1 base and J gave up 2 bases, with 18 bases separating them. The CDR3 is 16 residues long. This CDR3 is CSARVMSGAPTYEQYF. The DNA of the CDR3 is TGCAGTGCTAGAGTAATGTCAGGAGCCCCGACCTACGAGCAGTACTTC.

CDR3 sequence reads: CASSPMRRLNTEAFF. DNA of the CDR3: TGTGCCAGCAGCCCGATGAGGCGGTTGAACACTGAAGCTTTCTTT. The rearrangement links TRBV7-2 to TRBJ1-1; no firm D call. CDR1 SGHTA and CDR2 FQGNSA come from the germline V gene. The CDR3 contains 15 residues. The V end was cut by 5 bases, the J end by 0 bases, with 13 bases between. Combining the CDR3 with reference TRBV7-2 and TRBJ1-1 gives the whole variable domain GAGVSQSPSNKVTEKGKDVELRCDPISGHTALYWYRQSLGQGLEFLIYFQGNSAPDKSGLPSDRFSAERTGGSVSTLTIQRTQQEDSAVYLCASSPMRRLNTEAFFGQGTRLTVV.

This clonotype was detected only a few times. The V gene is TRBV7-2, the J gene TRBJ2-5; 10 bases match TRBD2. Looked up from germline, CDR1 is SGHTA and CDR2 is FQGNSA. This CDR3 is 18 amino acids long. Unmatched junction bases numbered 11, after V lost 0 bases and J lost 4 bases. CDR3 bases: TGTGCCAGCAGCTTAGCGGTTGTCCTAGCGGGAGTTCGAGAGACCCAGTACTTC. It is translated as CASSLAVVLAGVRETQYF.

The genes are TRBV29-1 and TRBJ2-1; 8 bases agree with TRBD2. Germline loops: CDR1 SQVTM, CDR2 ANQGSEA. V shed 6 bases and J 3 bases; nucleotides not matched to a gene: 10. This CDR3 is 15 amino acids long. The DNA of the CDR3 is TGCAGCGTGGTACTAGCGGAGAAGCTCTACAATGAGCAGTTCTTC. Translating gives CSVVLAEKLYNEQFF.

The rearrangement uses TRBV29-1 and TRBJ1-2; D ambiguous. There are 13 residues in the CDR3. Looked up from germline, CDR1 is SQVTM and CDR2 is ANQGSEA. V gave up 6 bases and J gave up 0 bases, with 11 bases separating them. The CDR3 loop is CSVAYLTNYGYTF. CDR3 nucleotides: TGCAGCGTAGCTTACTTAACTAACTATGGCTACACCTTC.

The chain uses TRBV7-3 and TRBJ2-5, with D tentatively TRBD2 (6 bases). The length of the CDR3 is 15 residues. V was cut by 5 bases and J by 2 bases, with 15 bases left in between. Germline CDR1 reads SGHTA; CDR2 reads FQGTGA. The CDR3, as DNA: TGTGCCAGCAGCCAACAGGCGGGGACTCAAGAGACCCAGTACTTC. Translated: CASSQQAGTQETQYF.

The chain is built from TRBV6-5 and TRBJ2-7; TRBD1 is a possible D gene (5 bases). CDR3 size: 15 residues. Germline CDR1 is MNHEY and CDR2 is SVGAGI. Trimming removed 2 bases at V and 3 bases at J, with 14 bases between. The CDR3 reads CASSYLQGSVYEQYV. CDR3 sequence (DNA): TGTGCCAGCAGTTACCTGCAGGGTTCGGTCTACGAGCAGTACGTC.

This clonotype came up a few times. This chain's CDR3 is CASSVPDSLYTF. Written as DNA, the CDR3 is TGTGCCAGCAGCGTACCGGACAGCCTCTACACCTTC. This rearrangement joins TRBV9 to TRBJ1-2; weak D call: TRBD1 (6 bases). V lost 1 base, J lost 10 bases, and 11 bases lay in between. The CDR3 is 12 amino acids. From germline, CDR1 is SGDLS and CDR2 YYNGEE.

The rearrangement uses TRBV19 and TRBJ1-2, with D unclear. CDR3 size: 13 residues. CDR1 is LNHDA, CDR2 SQIVND, per germline (reference sequence). V lost 2 bases and J 1 base, leaving 5 bases between the germline ends. Here the CDR3 reads CASSITINYGYTF. The CDR3 nucleotides are TGTGCCAGTAGTATAACGATTAACTATGGCTACACCTTC.

This clonotype was seen a few times. V gene TRBV20-1 combines with J gene TRBJ2-5, with unresolved D. Germline assignment: CDR1 DFQATT and CDR2 SNEGSKA (reference sequence). Trimming removed 6 bases from V and 4 bases from J, with 24 bases in between. This CDR3 has 16 amino acids. CDR3 sequence: CSATRLEYRFGETQYF. The CDR3 region has the DNA TGCAGTGCCACTCGGCTGGAATATAGATTCGGAGAGACCCAGTACTTC.

The rearrangement uses TRBV20-1 and TRBJ2-3; weak D call: TRBD2 (5 bases). The CDR3 covers 14 residues. CDR1 is DFQATT and CDR2 is SNEGSKA in the germline V gene (reference sequence). With 3 bases removed from V and 5 bases from J, the gap between germline ends came to 15 bases. The CDR3 nucleotides are TGCAGTGCTAGTACTGGCGCGGGCCAAGATACGCAGTATTTT. Its protein is CSASTGAGQDTQYF.

The table lists this clonotype with a few counts. J is TRBJ2-7 and V is TRBV10-3; D is unresolved. V dropped 3 bases and J dropped 7 bases, with 10 bases sitting between them. There are 12 residues in the CDR3. The V gene's germline CDR1 is ENHRY and CDR2 SYGVKD. CDR3: CAISEPTEEQYF. CDR3 DNA: TGTGCCATCAGTGAACCTACGGAGGAGCAGTACTTC.

This clonotype was detected only a few times. The rearrangement links TRBV20-1 to TRBJ2-5; D is unresolved. The germline V gene has CDR1 DFQATT and CDR2 SNEGSKA (reference sequence). Trimming pared 0 bases from V and 2 bases from J, leaving 10 bases between. This CDR3 is built from 14 residues. The CDR3 here is CSARDRASQETQYF. The DNA for the CDR3 is TGCAGTGCTAGAGATCGGGCCTCTCAAGAGACCCAGTACTTC.

This clonotype has just a few counts. The chain has TRBV10-2 and TRBJ2-1, with D perhaps matching TRBD1 (6 bases). The CDR3 loop spans 16 amino acids. The V gene lost 6 bases and the J gene lost 4 bases, with 19 bases spanning the gap. The V gene's germline CDR1 is WSHSY and CDR2 SAAADI. CDR3 loop: CASSSLTGTLYNEQFF. CDR3 bases: TGCGCCAGCAGCTCCTTAACAGGGACCCTATACAATGAGCAGTTCTTC.

This clonotype was found a few times. The chain couples TRBV5-8 to TRBJ2-1; D remains unclear. V lost 6 bases and J 5 bases, leaving 12 bases between the germline ends. This CDR3 spans 13 amino acids. Germline V CDR1 and CDR2: SGHTS, YDEGEE. The CDR3 spells CASTLDPDNEQFF. Written as DNA, the CDR3 is TGTGCCAGCACCCTCGACCCTGACAATGAGCAGTTCTTC.

This clonotype was counted between two and nine times. The genes are TRBV15 and TRBJ1-6, with D perhaps TRBD1 (6 bases). Trimming shortened V by 1 base and J by 9 bases, and 16 bases separated the two germline ends. Germline V gives CDR1 LNHNV, CDR2 YYDKDF (reference sequence). The CDR3 is made up of 16 amino acids. The CDR3 bases are TGTGCCACCAGCAGAGGAGGCCAGGGGCAAGCTTCACCCCTCCACTTT. Its protein is CATSRGGQGQASPLHF.

This clonotype was counted only a few times. The chain uses TRBV15 and TRBJ2-2; D remains unclear. The germline V gene encodes CDR1 LNHNV and CDR2 YYDKDF (reference sequence). Trimming removed 3 bases at V and 6 bases at J, with 14 bases between. This CDR3 is built from 15 residues. The CDR3, as DNA: TGTGCCACCAGCAGCCTTCGAGGTGGCCCCGGGGAGCTGTTTTTT. It codes for CATSSLRGGPGELFF.

The V gene is TRBV7-8, the J gene TRBJ2-1; 11 nucleotides align to TRBD2. This CDR3 spans 16 amino acids. V was pared by 5 bases and J by 8 bases, with 11 bases of the junction left unmatched. CDR1 and CDR2 from the germline V gene are SGHVS and FQNEAQ. DNA of the CDR3: TGTGCCAGCAGCGTCAAGCTAGCGGGAGGACGTGATGAGCAGTTCTTC. Protein product: CASSVKLAGGRDEQFF.

The CDR3 reads CASSPPQGNTEAFF. CDR3 bases: TGTGCCAGCTCACCACCGCAGGGGAACACTGAAGCTTTCTTT. This chain connects TRBV18 to TRBJ1-1, with D perhaps matching TRBD1 (5 bases). This CDR3 contains 14 residues. CDR1 and CDR2 (germline): KGHSH, LQKENI. Trimming cost V 0 bases and J 1 base, with 6 bases left between them. The full variable domain, with the rest looked up from reference TRBV18 and TRBJ1-1, is NAGVMQNPRHLVRRRGQEARLRCSPMKGHSHVYWYRQLPEEGLKFMVYLQKENIIDESGMPKERFSAEFPKEGPSILRIQQVVRGDSAAYFCASSPPQGNTEAFFGQGTRLTVV.

The chain links TRBV7-9 to TRBJ1-1; 7 bases match TRBD1. V dropped 0 bases and J dropped 7; count of bases not matched to a gene: 5. CDR1 is SEHNR, CDR2 FQNEAQ, per germline (reference sequence). The CDR3 sequence is 14 residues long. CDR3 nucleotide sequence: TGTGCCAGCAGCTTAGCCGACAGGGCTGGTGAAGCTTTCTTT. It translates to CASSLADRAGEAFF.

CDR3 DNA sequence: TGTGCCAGCAGTCCTAAAGACAGGGGCTTTAGCACAGATACGCAGTATTTT. It encodes CASSPKDRGFSTDTQYF. The rearrangement joins TRBV12-3 or TRBV12-4 to TRBJ2-3, with 8 bases that match TRBD1. J was trimmed by 0 bases and V by 5 bases; bases with no gene match: 10. The length of the CDR3 is 17 residues.

This clonotype was seen a handful of times. V gene TRBV6-2 or TRBV6-3 combines with J gene TRBJ2-7; 14 nucleotides line up with TRBD2. The CDR3 runs 16 residues. CDR1 is MNHEY, CDR2 SVGEGT, per germline. Trimming at V came to 5 bases and at J to 4 bases, leaving 7 bases not matched to a gene. The CDR3 sequence: CASSGGTSGSVYEQYV. The CDR3 DNA is TGTGCCAGCAGTGGGGGGACTAGCGGGAGTGTGTACGAGCAGTACGTC.

This chain links TRBV20-1 with TRBJ2-1; 7 bases are a match to TRBD2. This CDR3 has 15 amino acids. Germline CDR1 and CDR2: DFQATT and SNEGSKA (reference sequence). Trimming cost V 0 bases and J 10 bases; bases outside gene matches: 12. CDR3 region: CSARDSSGPFLEQFF. For the CDR3, the DNA is TGCAGTGCTAGAGACTCTAGCGGACCTTTTTTGGAGCAGTTCTTC.

J is TRBJ1-5 and V is TRBV19; 7 bases align to TRBD1. V was clipped by 4 bases and J by 5 bases; unmatched bases: 8. This CDR3 has 15 residues. Germline V CDR1 and CDR2: LNHDA, SQIVND (reference sequence). The CDR3 nucleotides are TGTGCCAGTAGTAGACAGGGAACGGCCGATCAGCCCCAGCATTTT. Translation gives CASSRQGTADQPQHF.